This TCR beta chain was captured by sequencing in a study of molecular identifiers for immune sequencing clone quantification. TCRdb independently ran MiXCR on the PCR reads; one entry per CDR3 protein. The table lists approximately 590,000 distinct CDR3 sequences, 25% of them singletons. The CDR3 totals 17 residues. Germline values: CDR1 SNHLY, CDR2 FYNNEI. V was clipped by 7 bases and J by 3 bases; unmatched bases: 9. This clonotype was detected a few times. The material sequenced was naive CD8+ T cells from blood, with Jurkat cell RNA spiked in. The subset denotes: FACS-sorted CD8+CD4-CCR7+CD45RA+ naive T cells. The source of this sequence is a human donor in good health. Some libraries in this study had Jurkat cell RNA spiked in. V usage is TRBV2 and J usage is TRBJ2-1, with 13 bases aligning to TRBD2. Written as DNA, the CDR3 is TGTGCCAGCACTGTACGGACTAGCGGGGGCCTCTACAATGAGCAGTTCTTC. It encodes CASTVRTSGGLYNEQFF.